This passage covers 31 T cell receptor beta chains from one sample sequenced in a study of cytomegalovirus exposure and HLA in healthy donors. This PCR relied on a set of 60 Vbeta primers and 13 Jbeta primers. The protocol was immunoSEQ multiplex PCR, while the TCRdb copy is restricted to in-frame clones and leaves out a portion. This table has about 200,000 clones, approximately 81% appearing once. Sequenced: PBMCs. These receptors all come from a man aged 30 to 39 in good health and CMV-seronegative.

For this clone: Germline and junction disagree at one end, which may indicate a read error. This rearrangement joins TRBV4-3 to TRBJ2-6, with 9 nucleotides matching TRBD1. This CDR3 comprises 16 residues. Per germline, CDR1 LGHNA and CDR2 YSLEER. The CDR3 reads CASSQGTGVGASVLTF. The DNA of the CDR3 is TGCGCCAGCAGCCAAGGGACAGGGGTCGGGGCCAGCGTCCTGACTTTC.

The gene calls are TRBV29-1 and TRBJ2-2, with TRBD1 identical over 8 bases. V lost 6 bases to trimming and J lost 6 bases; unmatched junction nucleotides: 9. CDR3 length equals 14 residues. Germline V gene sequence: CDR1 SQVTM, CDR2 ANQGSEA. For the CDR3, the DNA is TGCAGCGTCCCGGGACAGGTGACGCCCGGGGAGCTGTTTTTT. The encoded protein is CSVPGQVTPGELFF.

The CDR3, as DNA: TGTGCCAGTAGTAGGACAGTGATCTACGAGCAGTACTTC. This sequence encodes CASSRTVIYEQYF. This chain links TRBV19 with TRBJ2-7; possibly TRBD1 for D (6 bases). The V gene lost 4 bases and the J gene lost 3 bases, with 10 bases spanning the gap. The CDR3 runs 13 residues. Per the germline V gene, CDR1 is LNHDA and CDR2 is SQIVND (reference sequence).

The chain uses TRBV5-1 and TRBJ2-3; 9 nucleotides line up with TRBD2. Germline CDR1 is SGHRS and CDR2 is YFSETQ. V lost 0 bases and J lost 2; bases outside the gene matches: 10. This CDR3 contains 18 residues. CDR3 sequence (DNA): TGCGCCAGCAGCTTGGCCGGAGCGGGGGGAGCGAACACAGATACGCAGTATTTT. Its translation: CASSLAGAGGANTDTQYF. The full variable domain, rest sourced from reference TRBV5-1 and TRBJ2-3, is KAGVTQTPRYLIKTRGQQVTLSCSPISGHRSVSWYQQTPGQGLQFLFEYFSETQRNKGNFPGRFSGRQFSNSRSEMNVSTLELGDSALYLCASSLAGAGGANTDTQYFGPGTRLTVL.

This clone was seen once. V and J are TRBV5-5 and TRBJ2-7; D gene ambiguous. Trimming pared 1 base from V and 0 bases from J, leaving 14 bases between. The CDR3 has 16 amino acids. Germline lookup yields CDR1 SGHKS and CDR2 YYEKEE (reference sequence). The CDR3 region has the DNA TGTGCCAGCAGCTTGCAGCCAGGCTCCCCCTCCTACGAGCAGTACTTC. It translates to CASSLQPGSPSYEQYF. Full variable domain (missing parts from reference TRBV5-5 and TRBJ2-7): DAGVTQSPTHLIKTRGQQVTLRCSPISGHKSVSWYQQVLGQGPQFIFQYYEKEERGRGNFPDRFSARQFPNYSSELNVNALLLGDSALYLCASSLQPGSPSYEQYFGPGTRLTVT.

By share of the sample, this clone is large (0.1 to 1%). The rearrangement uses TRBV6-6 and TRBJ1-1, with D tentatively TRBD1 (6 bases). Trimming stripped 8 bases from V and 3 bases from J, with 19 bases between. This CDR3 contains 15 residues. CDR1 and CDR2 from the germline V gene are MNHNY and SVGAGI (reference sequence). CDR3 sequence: CASLVGTQGDTEAFF. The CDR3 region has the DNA TGTGCCAGCCTAGTCGGGACACAAGGGGACACTGAAGCTTTCTTT.

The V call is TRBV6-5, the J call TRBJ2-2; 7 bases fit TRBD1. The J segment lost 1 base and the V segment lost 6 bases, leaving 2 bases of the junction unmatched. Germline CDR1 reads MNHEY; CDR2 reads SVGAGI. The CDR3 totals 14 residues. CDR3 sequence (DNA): TGTGCCAGCAGCCGGACAGGGAACACCGGGGAGCTGTTTTTT. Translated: CASSRTGNTGELFF.

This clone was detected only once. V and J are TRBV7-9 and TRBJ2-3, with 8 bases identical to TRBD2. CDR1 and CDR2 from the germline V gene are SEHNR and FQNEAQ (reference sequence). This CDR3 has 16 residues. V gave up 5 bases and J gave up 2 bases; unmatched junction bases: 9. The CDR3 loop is CASSPRGGRYTDTQYF. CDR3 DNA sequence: TGTGCCAGCAGCCCTCGGGGGGGCAGGTACACAGATACGCAGTATTTT. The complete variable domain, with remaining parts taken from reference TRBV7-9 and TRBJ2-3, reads DTGVSQNPRHKITKRGQNVTFRCDPISEHNRLYWYRQTLGQGPEFLTYFQNEAQLEKSRLLSDRFSAERPKGSFSTLEIQRTEQGDSAMYLCASSPRGGRYTDTQYFGPGTRLTVL.

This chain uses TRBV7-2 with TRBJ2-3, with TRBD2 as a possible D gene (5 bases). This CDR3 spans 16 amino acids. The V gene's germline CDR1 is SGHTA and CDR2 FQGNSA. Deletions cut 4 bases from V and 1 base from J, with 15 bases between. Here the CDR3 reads CASSSLEGLRTDTQYF. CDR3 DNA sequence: TGTGCCAGCAGCTCCCTGGAAGGACTCCGCACAGATACGCAGTATTTT.

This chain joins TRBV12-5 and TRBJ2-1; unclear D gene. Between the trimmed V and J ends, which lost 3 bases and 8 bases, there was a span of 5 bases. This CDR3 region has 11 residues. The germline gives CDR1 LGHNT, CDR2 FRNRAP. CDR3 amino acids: CASGFRDEQFF. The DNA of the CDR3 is TGTGCTAGTGGTTTCCGGGATGAGCAGTTCTTC.

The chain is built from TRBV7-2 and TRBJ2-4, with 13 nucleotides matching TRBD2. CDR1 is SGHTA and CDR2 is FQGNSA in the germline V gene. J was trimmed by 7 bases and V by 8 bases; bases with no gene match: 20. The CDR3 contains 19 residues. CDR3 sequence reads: CASLNHPGLAGQGGNIQYF. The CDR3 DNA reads TGTGCCAGCCTTAACCATCCGGGACTAGCGGGGCAGGGGGGGAACATTCAGTACTTC.

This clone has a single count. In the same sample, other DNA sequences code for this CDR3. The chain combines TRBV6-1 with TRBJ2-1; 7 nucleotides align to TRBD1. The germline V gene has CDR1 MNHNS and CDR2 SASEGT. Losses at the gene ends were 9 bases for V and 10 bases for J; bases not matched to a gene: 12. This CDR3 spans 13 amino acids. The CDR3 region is CASRNQGVREQFF. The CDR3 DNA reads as TGTGCCAGTAGAAACCAGGGGGTCAGGGAGCAGTTCTTC.

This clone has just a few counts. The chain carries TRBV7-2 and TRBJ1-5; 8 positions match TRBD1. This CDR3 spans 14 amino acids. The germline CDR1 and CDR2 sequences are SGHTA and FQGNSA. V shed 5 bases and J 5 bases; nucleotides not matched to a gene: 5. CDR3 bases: TGTGCCAGCAGCCCTCAGACAGGGGATCAGCCCCAGCATTTT. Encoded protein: CASSPQTGDQPQHF.

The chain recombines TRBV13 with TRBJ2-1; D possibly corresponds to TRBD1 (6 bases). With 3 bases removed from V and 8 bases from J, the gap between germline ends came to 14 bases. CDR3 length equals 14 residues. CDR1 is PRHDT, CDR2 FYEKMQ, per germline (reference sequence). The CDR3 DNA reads TGTGCCAGCAGCTTCTATACAGGGCGGGATGAGCAGTTCTTC. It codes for CASSFYTGRDEQFF.

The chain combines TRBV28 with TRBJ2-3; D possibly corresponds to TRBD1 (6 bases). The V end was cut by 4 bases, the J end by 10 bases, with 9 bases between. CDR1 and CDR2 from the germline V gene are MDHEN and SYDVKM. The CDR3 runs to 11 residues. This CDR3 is CASSSDSAQYF. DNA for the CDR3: TGTGCCAGCAGTTCGGACAGTGCGCAGTATTTT.

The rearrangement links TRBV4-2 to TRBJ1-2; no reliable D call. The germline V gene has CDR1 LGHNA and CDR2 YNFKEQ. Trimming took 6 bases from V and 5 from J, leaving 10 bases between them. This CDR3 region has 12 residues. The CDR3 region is CASRVEGYGYTF. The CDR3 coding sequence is TGTGCCAGCAGGGTGGAGGGATATGGCTACACCTTC.

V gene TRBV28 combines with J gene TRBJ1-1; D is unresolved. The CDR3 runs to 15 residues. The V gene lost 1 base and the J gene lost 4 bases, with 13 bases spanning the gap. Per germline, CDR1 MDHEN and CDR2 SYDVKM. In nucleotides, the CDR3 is TGTGCCAGCAGTTTATTGGAGGGATTAGCCACTGAAGCTTTCTTT. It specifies CASSLLEGLATEAFF.

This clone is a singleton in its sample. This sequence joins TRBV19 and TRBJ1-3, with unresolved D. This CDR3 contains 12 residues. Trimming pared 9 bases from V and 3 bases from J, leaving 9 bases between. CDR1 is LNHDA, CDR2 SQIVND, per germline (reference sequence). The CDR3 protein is CASRSDGNTIYF. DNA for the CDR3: TGTGCCAGCAGGTCAGATGGAAACACCATATATTTT.

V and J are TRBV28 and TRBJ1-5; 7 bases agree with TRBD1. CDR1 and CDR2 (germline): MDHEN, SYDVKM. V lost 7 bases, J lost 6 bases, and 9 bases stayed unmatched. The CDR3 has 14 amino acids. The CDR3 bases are TGTGCCAGCAACGACAGGGTTTTGAGTCAGCCCCAGCATTTT. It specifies CASNDRVLSQPQHF.

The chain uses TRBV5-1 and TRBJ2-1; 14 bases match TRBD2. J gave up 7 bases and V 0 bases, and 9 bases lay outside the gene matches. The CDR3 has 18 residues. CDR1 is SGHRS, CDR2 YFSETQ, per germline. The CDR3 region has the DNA TGCGCCAGCAGCTTGGTGGATTGGGGACTAGCGGGGGTGAATGAGCAGTTCTTC. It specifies CASSLVDWGLAGVNEQFF.

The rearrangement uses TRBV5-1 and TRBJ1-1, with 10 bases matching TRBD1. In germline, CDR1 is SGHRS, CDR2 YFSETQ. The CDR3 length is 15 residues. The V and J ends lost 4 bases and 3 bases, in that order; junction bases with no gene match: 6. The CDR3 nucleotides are TGCGCCAGCAGCGGGGGGACAGGGGTGGACACTGAAGCTTTCTTT. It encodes CASSGGTGVDTEAFF.

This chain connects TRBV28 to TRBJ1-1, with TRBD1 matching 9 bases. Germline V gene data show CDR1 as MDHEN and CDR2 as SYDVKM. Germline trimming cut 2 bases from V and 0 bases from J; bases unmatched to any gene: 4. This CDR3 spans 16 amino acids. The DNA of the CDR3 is TGTGCCAGCAGTTTACACAGGGGGCTGTTGAACACTGAAGCTTTCTTT. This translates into CASSLHRGLLNTEAFF.

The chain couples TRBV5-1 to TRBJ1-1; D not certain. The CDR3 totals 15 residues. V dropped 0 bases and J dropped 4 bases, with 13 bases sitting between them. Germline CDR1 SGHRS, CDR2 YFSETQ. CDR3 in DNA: TGCGCCAGCAGCTTGGCGGCAGGACTGGCCACTGAAGCTTTCTTT. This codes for CASSLAAGLATEAFF.

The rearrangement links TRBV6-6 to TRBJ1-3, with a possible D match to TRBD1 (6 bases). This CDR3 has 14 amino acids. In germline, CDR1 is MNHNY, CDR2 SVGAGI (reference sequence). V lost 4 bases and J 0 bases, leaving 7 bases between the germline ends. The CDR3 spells CASSLQGSGNTIYF. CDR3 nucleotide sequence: TGTGCCAGCAGTTTACAGGGCTCTGGAAACACCATATATTTT.

CDR3 sequence: CASSLRSLAANTGELFF. The CDR3 nucleotides read TGTGCCAGCAGCTTAAGGTCTCTAGCGGCGAACACCGGGGAGCTGTTTTTT. The gene calls are TRBV7-2 and TRBJ2-2; 7 bases fit TRBD2. Germline trimming cut 2 bases from V and 0 bases from J; bases unmatched to any gene: 6. The CDR3 is made up of 17 amino acids. Germline CDR1 reads SGHTA; CDR2 reads FQGNSA.

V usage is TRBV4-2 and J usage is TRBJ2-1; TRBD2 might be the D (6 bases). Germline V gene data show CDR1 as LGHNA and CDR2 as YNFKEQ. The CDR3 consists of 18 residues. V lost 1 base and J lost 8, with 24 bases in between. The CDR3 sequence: CASSQGRVGLAGIDEQFF. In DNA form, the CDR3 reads TGTGCCAGCAGCCAAGGGAGGGTGGGGCTAGCAGGAATCGATGAGCAGTTCTTC.

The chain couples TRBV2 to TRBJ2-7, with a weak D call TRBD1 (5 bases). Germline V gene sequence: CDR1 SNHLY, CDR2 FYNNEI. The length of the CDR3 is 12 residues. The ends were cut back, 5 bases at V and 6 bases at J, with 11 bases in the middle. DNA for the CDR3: TGTGCCAGCAGTTACAGGTACACCGAGCAGTACTTC. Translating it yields CASSYRYTEQYF.

This CDR3 is CASSPRYSGRNYGYTF. CDR3 DNA: TGTGCCAGCAGCCCTCGCTACTCCGGGAGAAACTATGGCTACACCTTC. The gene calls are TRBV9 and TRBJ1-2; D uncertain. The germline V and J ends were trimmed by 4 bases and 2 bases, with 18 bases remaining between them. Germline CDR1 reads SGDLS; CDR2 reads YYNGEE. The CDR3 spans 16 residues.

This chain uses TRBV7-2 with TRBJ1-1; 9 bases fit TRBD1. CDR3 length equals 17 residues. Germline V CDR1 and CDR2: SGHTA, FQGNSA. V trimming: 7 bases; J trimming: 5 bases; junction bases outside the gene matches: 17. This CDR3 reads CASMDRDRVVFGTEAFF. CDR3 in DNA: TGTGCCAGCATGGACCGGGACAGGGTGGTCTTTGGGACTGAAGCTTTCTTT.

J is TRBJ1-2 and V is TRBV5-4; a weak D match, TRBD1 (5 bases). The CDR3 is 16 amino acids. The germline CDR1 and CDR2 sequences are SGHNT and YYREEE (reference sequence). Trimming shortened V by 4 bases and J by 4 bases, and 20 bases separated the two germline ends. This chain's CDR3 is CASSTDRQGLGYGYTF. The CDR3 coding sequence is TGTGCCAGCAGCACGGATCGGCAGGGATTAGGCTATGGCTACACCTTC.

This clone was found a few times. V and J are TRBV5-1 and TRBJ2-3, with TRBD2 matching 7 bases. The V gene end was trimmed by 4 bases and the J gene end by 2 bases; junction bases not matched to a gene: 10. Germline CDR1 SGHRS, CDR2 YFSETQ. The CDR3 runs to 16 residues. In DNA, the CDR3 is TGCGCCAGCAGCCCCCTGGGGGGGGGAAACACAGATACGCAGTATTTT. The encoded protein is CASSPLGGGNTDTQYF.